These 14 T cell receptor beta chains were sequenced from one sample in a study of Graves' ophthalmopathy and Graves' hyperthyroidism. Researchers took RNA transcripts and amplified TCR beta CDR3 regions from them. Second-round multiplex PCR came after a first-round RT-PCR that employed HTBI primers. One entry per CDR3 protein, called by TCRdb with MiXCR from the multiplex PCR reads. The table shows 340,000 or so distinct CDR3 sequences, with about 17% occurring only once. The specimen was peripheral blood. The receptors were sampled from an adult man with Graves' ophthalmopathy.

The CDR3 DNA reads as TGTGCCAGCAGTTTAGGGATGACTGGAAACACCATATATTTT. It encodes CASSLGMTGNTIYF. This chain uses TRBV12-3 or TRBV12-4 with TRBJ1-3; D is unclear. Trimming removed 1 base at V and 2 bases at J, with 6 bases between. The CDR3 covers 14 residues.

This clonotype occurred many times. CDR3 DNA: TGCAGTGCTATCGGACAGGTGGGGGAGACCCAGTACTTC. Translated, it gives CSAIGQVGETQYF. The chain recombines TRBV20-1 with TRBJ2-5; 7 bases map to TRBD1. This CDR3 comprises 13 residues. V gave up 4 bases and J gave up 5 bases; unmatched junction bases: 7. CDR1 DFQATT and CDR2 SNEGSKA come from the germline V gene (reference sequence).

The chain carries TRBV19 and TRBJ2-2; D not certain. In germline, CDR1 is LNHDA, CDR2 SQIVND (reference sequence). V lost 1 base and J lost 4, with 7 bases in between. The CDR3 has 14 residues. CDR3 residues: CASSIVRATGELFF. Written as DNA, the CDR3 is TGTGCCAGTAGTATAGTCAGAGCCACCGGGGAGCTGTTTTTT.

This clonotype showed up many times. The CDR3 protein is CASSPTSAEQYF. The DNA of the CDR3 is TGTGCCAGCAGCCCCACTAGCGCCGAGCAGTACTTC. The chain couples TRBV11-2 to TRBJ2-7; 7 nucleotides align to TRBD2. The CDR3 spans 12 residues. CDR1 is SGHAT, CDR2 FQNNGV, per germline. Trimming cost V 5 bases and J 6 bases; bases outside gene matches: 4.

V usage is TRBV6-5 and J usage is TRBJ2-7, with 9 positions matching TRBD1. J gave up 3 bases and V 4 bases, and 13 bases lay outside the gene matches. The CDR3 covers 17 residues. Germline V gene data show CDR1 as MNHEY and CDR2 as SVGAGI. The CDR3 nucleotides are TGTGCCAGCAGTTCCTATTCTCCGGGACAGGGAGGCTACGAGCAGTACTTC. Residues: CASSSYSPGQGGYEQYF.

The J gene is TRBJ2-7, the V gene TRBV7-2; 13 positions match TRBD2. Germline CDR1 SGHTA, CDR2 FQGNSA. The CDR3 runs to 13 residues. V shed 6 bases and J 6 bases; nucleotides not matched to a gene: 2. The CDR3 DNA reads TGTGCCAGCAGGCGGACTAGCGGGAGCGAGCAGTACTTC. It encodes CASRRTSGSEQYF. The entire variable domain, with the rest obtained from reference TRBV7-2 and TRBJ2-7, is as follows: GAGVSQSPSNKVTEKGKDVELRCDPISGHTALYWYRQSLGQGLEFLIYFQGNSAPDKSGLPSDRFSAERTGGSVSTLTIQRTQQEDSAVYLCASRRTSGSEQYFGPGTRLTVT.

The table lists this clonotype with many counts. The chain links TRBV24-1 to TRBJ1-1; tentatively, D is TRBD1 (5 bases). This CDR3 has 12 residues. Germline V gene data show CDR1 as KGHDR and CDR2 as SFDVKD. With 7 bases removed from V and 2 bases from J, the gap between germline ends came to 7 bases. The CDR3 loop reads CATSGDNTEAFF. The CDR3 DNA reads as TGTGCCACCAGCGGGGACAACACTGAAGCTTTCTTT.

The V call is TRBV6-2 or TRBV6-3, the J call TRBJ1-2, with 7 nucleotides matching TRBD1. Germline CDR1 reads MNHEY; CDR2 reads SVGEGT. The CDR3 extends over 12 amino acids. Germline trimming cut 5 bases from V and 7 bases from J; bases unmatched to any gene: 4. CDR3 in DNA: TGTGCCAGCAGTACGGACAGGTCTGGCTACACCTTC. Protein sequence: CASSTDRSGYTF.

The sample holds one count of this clonotype. The V and J genes are TRBV9 and TRBJ1-1; D is unresolved. V was trimmed by 0 bases and J by 7 bases, leaving 13 bases between them. Germline CDR1 and CDR2: SGDLS and YYNGEE. This CDR3 has 14 residues. The CDR3 DNA reads TGTGCCAGCAGCGTAGGGGAGGAACAAGTTGAAGCTTTCTTT. It translates to CASSVGEEQVEAFF. Based on the CDR3 plus reference TRBV9 and TRBJ1-1, the full variable domain is DSGVTQTPKHLITATGQRVTLRCSPRSGDLSVYWYQQSLDQGLQFLIQYYNGEERAKGNILERFSAQQFPDLHSELNLSSLELGDSALYFCASSVGEEQVEAFFGQGTRLTVV.

This clonotype was detected many times. The V call is TRBV12-3 or TRBV12-4, the J call TRBJ1-3; 9 bases fit TRBD1. CDR3 length: 15 amino acids. With 5 bases clipped from V and 0 bases from J, the junction kept 2 bases outside the gene matches. In nucleotides, the CDR3 is TGTGCCAGCAGTCAGACAGGGGGCTCTGGAAACACCATATATTTT. This sequence encodes CASSQTGGSGNTIYF.

The J gene is TRBJ1-1, the V gene TRBV12-5, with a weak D call TRBD1 (5 bases). The V end was cut by 6 bases, the J end by 10 bases, with 12 bases between. CDR1 and CDR2 from the germline V gene are LGHNT and FRNRAP. The CDR3 covers 11 residues. CDR3 coding DNA: TGTGCTAGTGGCCTGACAGAGCGAGCTTTCTTT. Its translation: CASGLTERAFF.

In this sample, this clonotype turned up many times. The chain combines TRBV20-1 with TRBJ1-6; D remains unclear. The CDR3 is 15 amino acids. V lost 2 bases and J 10 bases, leaving 18 bases between the germline ends. The germline gives CDR1 DFQATT, CDR2 SNEGSKA (reference sequence). The DNA of the CDR3 is TGCAGTGCTAGAAAGGCTTTTGGGCTGGAGTCACCCCTCCACTTT. Translation gives CSARKAFGLESPLHF.

This clonotype was recorded a few times. The V gene is TRBV6-1, the J gene TRBJ2-5, with unresolved D. The V gene's germline CDR1 is MNHNS and CDR2 SASEGT. Deletions cut 6 bases from V and 5 bases from J, with 16 bases between. This CDR3 has 14 amino acids. The CDR3 sequence: CASSAGSKRETQYF. The CDR3 DNA follows: TGTGCCAGCAGCGCCGGGTCTAAAAGGGAGACCCAGTACTTC.

The sample holds many counts of this clonotype. The chain joins TRBV6-2 or TRBV6-3 to TRBJ2-5; D might be TRBD1 (8 bases). The V end was cut by 2 bases, the J end by 7 bases, with 20 bases between. Germline values: CDR1 MNHEY, CDR2 SVGEGT. The CDR3 is 16 amino acids. CDR3 in amino acids: CASSYDGRTGLVTQYF. The CDR3 DNA reads as TGTGCCAGCAGTTACGACGGGAGGACAGGGTTAGTGACCCAGTACTTC.